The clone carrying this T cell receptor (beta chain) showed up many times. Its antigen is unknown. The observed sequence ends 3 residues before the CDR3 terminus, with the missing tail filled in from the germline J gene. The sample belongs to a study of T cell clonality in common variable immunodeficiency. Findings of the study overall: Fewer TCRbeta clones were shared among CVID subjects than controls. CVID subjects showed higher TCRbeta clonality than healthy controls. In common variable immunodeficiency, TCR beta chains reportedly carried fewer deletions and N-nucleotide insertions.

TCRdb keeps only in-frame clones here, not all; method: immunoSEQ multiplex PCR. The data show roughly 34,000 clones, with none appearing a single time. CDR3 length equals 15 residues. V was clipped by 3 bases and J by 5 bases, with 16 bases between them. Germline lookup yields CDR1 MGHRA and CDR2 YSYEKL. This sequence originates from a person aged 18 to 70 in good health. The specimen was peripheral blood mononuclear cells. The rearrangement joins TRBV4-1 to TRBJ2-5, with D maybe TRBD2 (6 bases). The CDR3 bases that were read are TGCGCCAGCAGCCACCCCCACCTGGAGGGGGAGACC. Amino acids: CASSHPHLEGET. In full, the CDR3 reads CASSHPHLEGETQYF.